Listed below are T cell receptor beta chains from one sample, sequenced in a study of T cell responses to AZD1222 COVID-19 vaccine. Measured with immunoSEQ multiplex PCR; TCRdb has only the in-frame clones, and not every one. The repertoire includes 80,000 or so clones, more than 60% of them detected once, and 27% sits in the top ten. This material consisted of peripheral blood, taken 28 days after the second dose of the MenACWY control vaccine. The receptors stem from an adult who received the MenACWY meningococcal vaccine as a control. CDR3s include the opening cysteine and the closing phenylalanine or tryptophan. The order of the fields is CDR3 protein, CDR3 DNA, V gene, clone size, J gene, D gene. A D gene is named only where the DNA matches it firmly. Size is stated for part of the rows, as once, few or many counts, or as a class when the clone is expanded.

CDR3aa: CASSQGGAAGGEQYF
CDR3nt: TGCGCCAGCAGCCAAGGGGGAGCGGCCGGGGGCGAGCAGTACTTC
v_gene: TRBV4-1
abundance: .
j_gene: TRBJ2-7
d_gene: .

CDR3aa: CASSYLDRGDTQYF
CDR3nt: TGTGCCAGCAGTTACCTGGACAGGGGGGATACGCAGTATTTT
v_gene: TRBV2
abundance: .
j_gene: TRBJ2-3
d_gene: TRBD1

CDR3aa: CASSLWDRNNEQFF
CDR3nt: TGCGCCAGCAGCTTATGGGACAGAAACAATGAGCAGTTCTTC
v_gene: TRBV5-1
abundance: few
j_gene: TRBJ2-1
d_gene: TRBD1

CDR3aa: CASSQDGGGYGYTF
CDR3nt: TGTGCCAGCAGCCAAGATGGAGGGGGCTATGGCTACACCTTC
v_gene: TRBV3-1/TRBV3-2
abundance: .
j_gene: TRBJ1-2
d_gene: .

CDR3aa: CASSTRTGNSPLHF
CDR3nt: TGTGCCAGTAGTACCAGGACTGGGAATTCACCCCTCCACTTT
v_gene: TRBV19
abundance: .
j_gene: TRBJ1-6
d_gene: .

CDR3aa: CASSPGRNTEAFF
CDR3nt: TGTGCCAGCTCACCAGGAAGGAACACTGAAGCTTTCTTT
v_gene: TRBV18
abundance: .
j_gene: TRBJ1-1
d_gene: .

CDR3aa: CASSQNRSQETQYF
CDR3nt: TGTGCCAGCAGCCAAAACAGGTCCCAAGAGACCCAGTACTTC
v_gene: TRBV3-1/TRBV3-2
abundance: .
j_gene: TRBJ2-5
d_gene: .

CDR3aa: CASSQVRQGLPGANVLTF
CDR3nt: TGTGCCAGCAGCCAAGTTCGGCAGGGCCTCCCTGGGGCCAACGTCCTGACTTTC
v_gene: TRBV3-1/TRBV3-2
abundance: .
j_gene: TRBJ2-6
d_gene: .

CDR3aa: CASSLGPTLSDTQYF
CDR3nt: TGTGCCAGCAGCCTGGGACCCACTTTATCAGATACGCAGTATTTT
v_gene: TRBV9
abundance: .
j_gene: TRBJ2-3
d_gene: .

CDR3aa: CASSSPAVSGANVLTF
CDR3nt: TGTGCCAGCAGTTCCCCCGCAGTCTCTGGGGCCAACGTCCTGACTTTC
v_gene: TRBV6-5
abundance: .
j_gene: TRBJ2-6
d_gene: .

CDR3aa: CASSPGPSNTEAFF
CDR3nt: TGTGCCAGCAGTCCGGGACCCTCGAACACTGAAGCTTTCTTT
v_gene: TRBV7-2
abundance: .
j_gene: TRBJ1-1
d_gene: .

CDR3aa: CASSLSTDTQYF
CDR3nt: TGTGCCAGCTCCCTGAGCACTGATACGCAGTATTTT
v_gene: TRBV7-2
abundance: once
j_gene: TRBJ2-3
d_gene: .

CDR3aa: CASSQRTSGRASETQYF
CDR3nt: TGCGCCAGCAGCCAGCGGACTAGCGGGAGGGCATCAGAGACCCAGTACTTC
v_gene: TRBV4-1
abundance: .
j_gene: TRBJ2-5
d_gene: TRBD2

CDR3aa: CASSSEAKETQYF
CDR3nt: TGTGCCAGCAGCTCGGAGGCCAAAGAGACCCAGTACTTC
v_gene: TRBV11-1
abundance: .
j_gene: TRBJ2-5
d_gene: .